The rows below give T cell receptor beta chains drawn from one sample of a study of T cell responses to AZD1222 COVID-19 vaccine. Sequencing was performed with immunoSEQ multiplex PCR; in TCRdb, only in-frame clones are kept and a portion is missing. Of more than 95,000 clones in the sample, approximately 92% were seen once. The sample was peripheral blood, taken 28 days after the second AZD1222 dose. The receptors come from an adult who received the AZD1222 COVID-19 vaccine. Each CDR3 is given with its conserved first and last residue. A D gene is named only where the DNA matches it firmly.

d_call	v_call	j_call	cdr3_aa	cdr3_nt
TRBD2	TRBV6-5	TRBJ2-7	CASIGLAGGKREQYF	TGTGCCAGCATTGGACTAGCGGGAGGTAAGAGGGAGCAGTACTTC
NA	TRBV27	TRBJ2-7	CAGDGAGPLYEQYF	TGTGCCGGAGATGGGGCAGGGCCCCTCTACGAGCAGTACTTC
NA	TRBV28	TRBJ1-6	CASSGENSPLHF	TGTGCCAGCAGTGGGGAAAATTCACCCCTCCACTTT
TRBD2	TRBV30	TRBJ2-1	CAWSSSGRKQFF	TGTGCCTGGAGTTCTAGCGGGAGGAAGCAGTTCTTC
NA	TRBV7-8	TRBJ2-7	CASSFGAGAYEQYF	NA
TRBD1	TRBV5-6	TRBJ2-5	CASSFLRTGGGETQYF	TGTGCCAGCAGCTTCTTAAGGACAGGGGGCGGGGAGACCCAGTACTTC
NA	TRBV11-2	TRBJ2-2	CASSLVGRTNTGELFF	TGTGCCAGCAGCTTAGTGGGTCGTACGAACACCGGGGAGCTGTTTTTT
TRBD1	TRBV6-6	TRBJ1-6	CASSPTTGVQDSPLHF	TGTGCCAGCAGCCCCACGACAGGGGTTCAGGATTCACCCCTCCACTTT
TRBD2	TRBV28	TRBJ2-1	CASRLGGGEQFF	TGTGCCAGCAGACTGGGGGGGGGTGAGCAGTTCTTC
NA	TRBV6-1	TRBJ2-1	CASSELGTLRGDEQFF	TGTGCCAGCAGTGAATTAGGGACCCTGAGGGGCGATGAGCAGTTCTTC
TRBD1	TRBV6-2/TRBV6-3	TRBJ1-2	CASSFTGGGYGYTF	TGTGCCAGCAGTTTTACAGGGGGCGGCTATGGCTACACCTTC
TRBD2	TRBV9	TRBJ2-7	CASSARLADSYEQYF	TGTGCCAGCAGCGCCAGACTAGCGGACTCCTACGAGCAGTACTTC
NA	TRBV5-8	TRBJ1-4	CASTLGSSSNEKLFF	TGTGCCAGCACCCTAGGGAGCTCCTCTAATGAAAAACTGTTTTTT
NA	TRBV6-6	TRBJ1-5	CASSHGDFPVRPQHF	TGTGCCAGCAGTCACGGGGACTTTCCAGTGAGGCCCCAGCATTTT
NA	TRBV7-9	TRBJ1-4	CASSVGRGFGEKLFF	TGTGCCAGCAGCGTTGGTAGGGGCTTTGGTGAAAAACTGTTTTTT
TRBD2	TRBV19	TRBJ2-5	CASSPPRSLAGVKTQYF	TGTGCCAGTAGCCCCCCTCGTTCGCTAGCGGGAGTAAAGACCCAGTACTTC